Each of the 13 T cell receptor beta chains below was sequenced from the same sample in a study of human versus mouse CDR3 diversity and MHC coevolution. Sequencing used immunoSEQ multiplex PCR; TCRdb keeps in-frame clones, though not all of them. The table includes about 83,000 clones, about 90% detected once. Sequenced input: naive CD4+ T cells from blood. Subset of the sample: CD45RO-negative CD62L-positive naive CD4 T cells. These receptors all stem from a person between 25 and 70 years old in good health.

J is TRBJ2-7 and V is TRBV30; TRBD2 matches at 7 bases. This CDR3 is 14 amino acids long. In germline, CDR1 is GTSNPN, CDR2 SVGIG (reference sequence). The trim removed 4 bases at V and 3 bases at J, leaving 9 bases unmatched. As DNA, the CDR3 is TGTGCCTGGACCCTAAACTGGGGGGGCTACGAGCAGTACTTC. The encoded protein is CAWTLNWGGYEQYF.

V gene TRBV4-1 combines with J gene TRBJ2-2, with D perhaps TRBD1 (5 bases). CDR3 length: 21 amino acids. Germline CDR1 reads MGHRA; CDR2 reads YSYEKL. V lost 1 base and J 2 bases, leaving 26 bases between the germline ends. CDR3 nucleotide sequence: TGCGCCAGCAGCCAAGCTCGGCACAGGACCCCAGTTGGTCCTAACACCGGGGAGCTGTTTTTT. As protein: CASSQARHRTPVGPNTGELFF.

This clone has a handful of counts. The chain recombines TRBV6-1 with TRBJ1-3; D is ambiguous. CDR3 size: 14 residues. Germline V gene lookup returns CDR1 MNHNS and CDR2 SASEGT. The V gene lost 2 bases and the J gene lost 2 bases, with 7 bases spanning the gap. The CDR3 spells CASSEHTAGNTIYF. The CDR3 region has the DNA TGTGCCAGCAGTGAACACACAGCTGGAAACACCATATATTTT.

The table lists this clone with a count of one. One end of the junction varies from germline; a read error may be responsible. The chain employs TRBV29-1 and TRBJ2-2, with D unresolved. The CDR3 runs 11 residues. CDR1 is SQVTM and CDR2 is ANQGSEA in the germline V gene. This chain's CDR3 is CGVAYTGELFF. CDR3 sequence (DNA): TGCGGCGTTGCTTACACCGGGGAGCTGTTTTTT.

V gene TRBV5-1 combines with J gene TRBJ2-5; 9 bases align to TRBD2. CDR1 is SGHRS and CDR2 is YFSETQ in the germline V gene. V gave up 4 bases and J gave up 5 bases; unmatched junction bases: 6. This CDR3 has 14 amino acids. This CDR3 is CASSLGTSSETQYF. CDR3 coding DNA: TGCGCCAGCAGCCTTGGGACTAGCAGCGAGACCCAGTACTTC.

V is TRBV27 and J is TRBJ1-2; 7 nucleotides align to TRBD1. J lost 6 bases, V lost 5 bases, and 9 bases had no gene match. The CDR3 has 14 residues. CDR1 is MNHEY and CDR2 is SMNVEV in the germline V gene (reference sequence). The chain's CDR3 is CASSKDRRADGYTF. Here the CDR3 DNA reads TGTGCCAGCAGTAAGGACAGGCGGGCCGATGGCTACACCTTC.

This clone was recorded only once. The V call is TRBV19, the J call TRBJ2-2; 12 nucleotides line up with TRBD2. Germline CDR1 is LNHDA and CDR2 is SQIVND (reference sequence). CDR3 length: 16 residues. V was pared by 5 bases and J by 7 bases, with 8 bases of the junction left unmatched. The CDR3: CASSSLAGGLGGELFF. The CDR3 DNA sequence: TGTGCCAGTAGTTCACTAGCGGGAGGTCTGGGCGGGGAGCTGTTTTTT.

V usage is TRBV30 and J usage is TRBJ1-2; tentatively, D is TRBD1 (5 bases). Germline V CDR1 and CDR2: GTSNPN, SVGIG (reference sequence). CDR3 size: 13 residues. V lost 2 bases, J lost 2 bases, and 9 bases lay in between. CDR3 residues: CAWSYGGNYGYTF. Written as DNA, the CDR3 is TGTGCCTGGAGTTACGGGGGGAACTATGGCTACACCTTC. The whole variable domain, remainder taken from reference TRBV30 and TRBJ1-2, is SQTIHQWPATLVQPVGSPLSLECTVEGTSNPNLYWYRQAAGRGLQLLFYSVGIGQISSEVPQNLSASRPQDRQFILSSKKLLLSDSGFYLCAWSYGGNYGYTFGSGTRLTVV.

This clone was counted only a few times. The chain combines TRBV19 with TRBJ1-5; D is ambiguous. The CDR3 spans 13 residues. Germline CDR1 and CDR2: LNHDA and SQIVND (reference sequence). Trimming shortened V by 7 bases and J by 2 bases, and 9 bases separated the two germline ends. CDR3 nucleotides: TGTGCCAGTAATGGCCATCGCAATCAGCCCCAGCATTTT. Its translation is CASNGHRNQPQHF.

V is TRBV6-1 and J is TRBJ1-2; 11 bases are a match to TRBD1. Germline CDR1 reads MNHNS; CDR2 reads SASEGT. The J segment lost 7 bases and the V segment lost 8 bases, leaving 12 bases of the junction unmatched. The CDR3 runs 15 residues. This chain's CDR3 is CASGGQGATIGGYTF. The CDR3 bases are TGTGCCAGCGGTGGACAGGGGGCGACGATTGGTGGCTACACCTTC.

V is TRBV7-9 and J is TRBJ2-2; 9 bases line up with TRBD1. Germline CDR1 SEHNR, CDR2 FQNEAQ (reference sequence). CDR3 length: 15 amino acids. J lost 1 base, V lost 5 bases, and 2 bases had no gene match. CDR3 protein: CASSPGQGNTGELFF. CDR3 in DNA: TGTGCCAGCAGCCCGGGACAGGGGAACACCGGGGAGCTGTTTTTT.

The V call is TRBV5-8, the J call TRBJ2-6; TRBD1 is a possible D gene (6 bases). The CDR3 length is 20 residues. V lost 3 bases, J lost 1 base, and 23 bases lay in between. Germline CDR1 SGHTS, CDR2 YDEGEE. CDR3 protein: CASSSWVLGSGVSGANVLTF. DNA for the CDR3: TGTGCCAGCAGCTCATGGGTCTTGGGATCAGGGGTTTCTGGGGCCAACGTCCTGACTTTC.

Comments on this clone: Distinct nucleotide sequences in the sample also encode this CDR3. In nucleotides, the CDR3 is TGTGCCAGCAGCTTCTCTACAGGGGAGCAGTACTTC. Translated, it gives CASSFSTGEQYF. V gene TRBV11-2 combines with J gene TRBJ2-7; perhaps TRBD1 as D (6 bases). The CDR3 sequence is 12 residues long. V was shortened by 3 bases and J by 7 bases, with 10 bases between the two germline ends. The germline CDR1 and CDR2 sequences are SGHAT and FQNNGV.